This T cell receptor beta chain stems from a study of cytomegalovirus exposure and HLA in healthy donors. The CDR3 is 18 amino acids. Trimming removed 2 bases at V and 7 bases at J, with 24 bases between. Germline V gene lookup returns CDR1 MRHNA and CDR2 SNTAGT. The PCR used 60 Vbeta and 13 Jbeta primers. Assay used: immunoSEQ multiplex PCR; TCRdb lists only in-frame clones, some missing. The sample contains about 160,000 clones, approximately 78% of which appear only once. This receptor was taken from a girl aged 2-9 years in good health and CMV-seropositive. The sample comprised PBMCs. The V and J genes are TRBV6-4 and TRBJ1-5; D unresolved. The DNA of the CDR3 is TGTGCCAGCAGTGACGAGGCTGTGCCCCCCATCCACGGGCAGCCCCAGCATTTT. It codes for CASSDEAVPPIHGQPQHF.